Listed below are T cell receptor beta chains from one sample, sequenced in a study of response to subunit inactivated influenza vaccine. TCRdb re-analysed the RT-PCR reads in MiXCR, keeping a single row per CDR3 protein. The repertoire holds under 850,000 distinct CDR3 sequences, with about 18% as singletons. The input for sequencing was PBMCs from blood, taken roughly 5 days after vaccination. The receptors derive from a man over 45 who received an inactivated influenza vaccine. The CDR3 runs from the conserved cysteine through the conserved F or W. Fields, in order: J gene, V gene, clone size, D gene, CDR3 protein, CDR3 DNA. D genes are given only for firm matches. A row's size may be missing; if present it is once, few, many or a size class.

j_gene: TRBJ2-5
v_gene: TRBV9
abundance: few
d_gene: NA
CDR3aa: CASSPPGVQETQYF
CDR3nt: TGTGCCAGCAGCCCCCCTGGGGTCCAAGAGACCCAGTACTTC

j_gene: TRBJ2-3
v_gene: TRBV5-5
abundance: few
d_gene: TRBD2
CDR3aa: CASSSRLAESTDTQYF
CDR3nt: TGTGCCAGCAGCTCACGGCTAGCGGAGAGCACAGATACGCAGTATTTT

j_gene: TRBJ2-7
v_gene: TRBV12-3/TRBV12-4
abundance: NA
d_gene: NA
CDR3aa: CASSLSDNSYEQYF
CDR3nt: TGTGCCAGCAGTTTATCGGACAACTCCTACGAGCAGTACTTC

j_gene: TRBJ2-1
v_gene: TRBV4-3
abundance: few
d_gene: NA
CDR3aa: CASSQESTGYNEQFF
CDR3nt: TGCGCCAGCAGCCAAGAAAGCACTGGATACAATGAGCAGTTCTTC

j_gene: TRBJ2-1
v_gene: TRBV7-2
abundance: many
d_gene: TRBD2
CDR3aa: CASSLLAGGFDEQFF
CDR3nt: TGTGCCAGCAGCTTACTAGCGGGAGGGTTCGATGAGCAGTTCTTC

j_gene: TRBJ2-3
v_gene: TRBV20-1
abundance: many
d_gene: TRBD1
CDR3aa: CSATSPDRDGTDTQYF
CDR3nt: TGCAGTGCTACCTCCCCCGACAGGGATGGCACAGATACGCAGTATTTT

j_gene: TRBJ1-5
v_gene: TRBV7-8
abundance: few
d_gene: TRBD1
CDR3aa: CASSSRQGGGNQPQHF
CDR3nt: TGTGCCAGCAGCTCCCGACAGGGTGGAGGCAATCAGCCCCAGCATTTT

j_gene: TRBJ1-1
v_gene: TRBV4-2
abundance: NA
d_gene: NA
CDR3aa: CASSQSVPDINTEAFF
CDR3nt: TGTGCCAGCAGCCAATCGGTCCCGGATATTAACACTGAAGCTTTCTTT

j_gene: TRBJ2-7
v_gene: TRBV6-5
abundance: NA
d_gene: TRBD1
CDR3aa: CASSYSGTGSSYEQYF
CDR3nt: TGTGCCAGCAGTTACTCCGGGACAGGGAGCTCCTACGAGCAGTACTTC

j_gene: TRBJ1-5
v_gene: TRBV29-1
abundance: few
d_gene: NA
CDR3aa: CSVETERNQPQHF
CDR3nt: TGCAGCGTTGAGACAGAGCGCAATCAGCCCCAGCATTTT

j_gene: TRBJ1-4
v_gene: TRBV5-1
abundance: few
d_gene: NA
CDR3aa: CASSITGTYEKLFF
CDR3nt: TGCGCCAGCAGTATAACCGGGACTTACGAAAAACTGTTTTTT

j_gene: TRBJ2-1
v_gene: TRBV7-7
abundance: NA
d_gene: TRBD2
CDR3aa: CASSTRTSGRLGAGEQFF
CDR3nt: TGTGCCAGCAGCACCCGGACTAGCGGGAGATTGGGTGCTGGTGAGCAGTTCTTC

j_gene: TRBJ1-6
v_gene: TRBV7-2
abundance: NA
d_gene: NA
CDR3aa: CASSLKGHLPENSALHF
CDR3nt: TGTGCCAGCAGCTTAAAAGGACACCTACCGGAAAATTCGGCCCTCCACTTT

j_gene: TRBJ2-1
v_gene: TRBV29-1
abundance: many
d_gene: NA
CDR3aa: CSVVRVMSSYNEQFF
CDR3nt: TGCAGCGTTGTGAGAGTCATGAGCTCCTACAATGAGCAGTTCTTC

j_gene: TRBJ2-3
v_gene: TRBV4-1
abundance: NA
d_gene: NA
CDR3aa: CASSQDRGAGPDTQYF
CDR3nt: TGCGCCAGCAGCCAAGACCGTGGGGCGGGTCCAGATACGCAGTATTTT

j_gene: TRBJ2-5
v_gene: TRBV6-5
abundance: few
d_gene: TRBD1
CDR3aa: CASSSDRGVETQYF
CDR3nt: TGTGCCAGCAGTTCGGACAGGGGGGTTGAGACCCAGTACTTC

j_gene: TRBJ2-7
v_gene: TRBV5-1
abundance: few
d_gene: NA
CDR3aa: CASSLARISSYEQYF
CDR3nt: TGCGCCAGCAGCTTGGCGCGGATTAGCTCCTACGAGCAGTACTTC

j_gene: TRBJ2-3
v_gene: TRBV3-1
abundance: many
d_gene: NA
CDR3aa: CASSQEWRVPLTQTDTQYF
CDR3nt: TGTGCCAGCAGCCAAGAATGGCGGGTGCCCCTCACGCAGACAGATACGCAGTATTTT

j_gene: TRBJ2-1
v_gene: TRBV29-1
abundance: few
d_gene: TRBD1
CDR3aa: CSVEGVGDRPYNEQFF
CDR3nt: TGCAGCGTTGAGGGGGTGGGGGACAGGCCTTACAATGAGCAGTTCTTC

j_gene: TRBJ1-4
v_gene: TRBV4-2
abundance: NA
d_gene: NA
CDR3aa: CASSPGTREKLFF
CDR3nt: TGTGCCAGCAGCCCCGGGACGCGTGAAAAACTGTTTTTT

j_gene: TRBJ2-1
v_gene: TRBV20-1
abundance: few
d_gene: TRBD1
CDR3aa: CSAHGQGPYNEQFF
CDR3nt: TGCAGTGCCCATGGACAGGGACCCTACAATGAGCAGTTCTTC

j_gene: TRBJ1-1
v_gene: TRBV5-1
abundance: few
d_gene: TRBD1
CDR3aa: CASSLGSGGPNTEAFF
CDR3nt: TGCGCCAGCAGCTTAGGTTCAGGGGGTCCCAACACTGAAGCTTTCTTT

j_gene: TRBJ2-1
v_gene: TRBV12-3/TRBV12-4
abundance: few
d_gene: NA
CDR3aa: CASTSSAGQTTGGSYNEQFF
CDR3nt: TGTGCCAGCACTTCTTCCGCCGGACAGACCACCGGGGGCTCCTACAATGAGCAGTTCTTC

j_gene: TRBJ2-3
v_gene: TRBV12-3/TRBV12-4
abundance: few
d_gene: TRBD1
CDR3aa: CASTRTTGVDTQYF
CDR3nt: TGTGCCAGCACCCGTACGACAGGGGTAGATACGCAGTATTTT

j_gene: TRBJ2-2
v_gene: TRBV6-5
abundance: NA
d_gene: TRBD2
CDR3aa: CASSWPSGDSNTGELFF
CDR3nt: TGTGCCAGCAGTTGGCCTAGCGGGGATTCGAACACCGGGGAGCTGTTTTTT

j_gene: TRBJ2-3
v_gene: TRBV7-9
abundance: NA
d_gene: TRBD1
CDR3aa: CATTGGGIDTQYF
CDR3nt: TGTGCCACGACAGGGGGCGGGATAGATACGCAGTATTTT

j_gene: TRBJ2-5
v_gene: TRBV5-1
abundance: NA
d_gene: TRBD1
CDR3aa: CASRGIRAGGRETQYF
CDR3nt: TGCGCCAGCAGGGGTATAAGGGCAGGGGGCCGCGAGACCCAGTACTTC